This T cell receptor (beta chain) appears in the sequencing data of a study of PD-1 blockade in classical Hodgkin lymphoma (dated by TCRdb to about 2020). For the wider study: Nivolumab dosing was 3 mg/kg intravenously every 2 weeks, continuing until either disease progression or unacceptable toxicity. A peripheral blood immune signature of response to PD-1 blockade in classical Hodgkin lymphoma was defined using TCR beta sequencing and CyTOF. Study-wide findings and limitations: The study was restricted to a single clinical trial cohort, and the causes of repertoire differences, possibly disease activity or prior therapy, were left undefined. Trial patients achieving complete response had baseline diversity similar to newly diagnosed patients, whereas partial responders and progressors had significantly lower diversity. Lower diversity was seen in patients whose nivolumab began less than 1 year after ASCT, and these patients were left out of later analyses so that immune reconstitution would not confound the results. A significant rise by C4D1 was seen in CD4+ but not CD8+ TCR diversity (p=0.0027 vs p=0.16), with the rise being most apparent in complete responders (p=0.02). Newly diagnosed patients were reported to have lower baseline TCR diversity than healthy donors, and relapsed/refractory patients were reported to have lower baseline TCR diversity still.

Per the germline V gene, MDHEN is the CDR1 and SYDVKM is the CDR2. Measured from the cysteine to the phenylalanine, the CDR3 is 14 residues long. This entry keeps only the CDR3 DNA: 42 bases, framed from base 1. Relative to germline, V is 10 bases shorter and J is 3 bases shorter, with 16 bases between their ends. The time point label on this specimen signifies: cycle 4 day 1 (C4D1), after less than seven weeks of nivolumab. Every trial patient had relapsed after autologous stem cell transplantation, and cohorts A, B and C differed in prior brentuximab vedotin exposure. A total of over 50 patients with relapsed/refractory classical Hodgkin lymphoma made up the trial cohort, and each patient's best overall response was complete response, partial response or progressive disease. Trial patients were treated with single-agent nivolumab in the multi-cohort phase II CheckMate 205 trial. An independent review committee assessed best overall response by applying the 2007 International Working Group response criteria. Trial PBMCs were obtained immediately prior to nivolumab initiation (C1D1) and on therapy at cycle 2 day 1 and cycle 4 day 1. Peripheral blood was collected in 8 mL Vacutainer Cell Preparation Tubes, from which PBMCs were isolated by centrifugation and then cryopreserved.

Genomic DNA was extracted with the Qiagen DNeasy kit from unsorted PBMCs and from negatively selected CD4+ and CD8+ fractions. Using primers that anneal to V and J segments, immunoSEQ multiplex PCR amplified the TCR beta CDR3 regions. A synthetic immune receptor repertoire was used to minimize amplification bias, and any remaining bias was removed computationally after sequencing. The authors' pipeline ran thus. Repertoire diversity was quantified as the Shannon entropy index using custom Python scripts. Unsorted, CD4+ and CD8+ repertoires were examined separately, except in combined analyses, for which CD4+ and CD8+ sequences were merged in silico. Clonal expansion was defined as at least a 2-fold frequency increase after treatment relative to C1D1, with a pseudocount of 0.5 for undetected baseline clones. Clones with 0 or 1 copy at C1D1 were defined as singleton clones, while clones with 2 or more copies were defined as non-singleton clones. Clones expanded in unsorted samples were annotated as CD4+, CD8+ or unknown by matching protein sequences in sorted samples from the same patient. Wilcoxon tests on paired samples were used to test changes in diversity from C1D1 to C4D1. TCRdb stores this immuneACCESS table with in-frame sequences only. Part of the clones is absent; in the studies checked, under half of the shortfall reflects unresolved V genes, and no reason is known for the rest. V, J and clone size derive from that table, while D and trimming were established from the DNA sequence. Present in this sample are around 65,000 clones, roughly 87% of which were seen just once. Roughly 8% of the sample is in the top ten clones.

The table lists this clone with a count of one. Its antigen remains unidentified. No base-level quality is on record; no much larger clone is a single base apart. The TCR originated in a human donor with classical Hodgkin lymphoma. This receptor chain uses TRBV28 and TRBJ2-1, and TRBD2 may be the D gene, going by 6 matching bases. The sequencing here drew on peripheral blood mononuclear cells (PBMCs), taken before the fourth cycle of nivolumab. The sequenced DNA: TGTGCCACCAAAAGCGGGTACTTCTACAATGAGCAGTTCTTC. This is translated as CATKSGYFYNEQFF. With the rest looked up from the reference TRBV28 and TRBJ2-1 genes rather than sequenced, the full variable domain is DVKVTQSSRYLVKRTGEKVFLECVQDMDHENMFWYRQDPGLGLRLIYFSYDVKMKEKGDIPEGYSVSREKKERFSLILESASTNQTSMYLCATKSGYFYNEQFFGPGTRLTVL.